Shown below are 28 T cell receptor beta chains from a single sample sequenced in a study of response to subunit inactivated influenza vaccine. TCRdb called the RT-PCR reads again in MiXCR, with one record for every CDR3 protein. The top ten hold 8.5% to 14% of the sample, which has roughly 570,000 distinct CDR3 sequences, 14% seen once. The source was PBMCs from blood, collected 11 to 12 days after vaccination. The receptors stem from a man aged 50 to 60 who received an inactivated influenza vaccine.

CDR3 sequence: CASSQDTAGGREQFF. The CDR3 coding sequence is TGTGCCAGCAGCCAAGATACAGCGGGGGGACGTGAGCAGTTCTTC. The chain carries TRBV3-1 and TRBJ2-1, with 9 bases lining up with TRBD2. The CDR3 has 15 residues. V gave up 0 bases and J gave up 9 bases; unmatched junction bases: 6. The V gene's germline CDR1 is LGHDT and CDR2 YNNKEL (reference sequence).

With respect to this clonotype: Germline is not matched at one junction end, which may reflect a read error. The genes are TRBV7-9 and TRBJ1-1; D unresolved. This CDR3 has 13 residues. Germline CDR1 and CDR2: SEHNR and FQNEAQ (reference sequence). Here the CDR3 reads CASSQSMATEDFF. Written as DNA, the CDR3 is TGTGCCAGCAGCCAAAGTATGGCCACTGAAGATTTCTTT.

V gene TRBV3-1 combines with J gene TRBJ1-1; D is ambiguous. The germline CDR1 and CDR2 sequences are LGHDT and YNNKEL (reference sequence). Trimming cost V 0 bases and J 10 bases, with 9 bases left between them. The CDR3 covers 12 residues. CDR3 nucleotide sequence: TGTGCCAGCAGCCAAGATCGACGCGGAGCTTTCTTT. It codes for CASSQDRRGAFF.

The chain links TRBV19 to TRBJ1-6; D is perhaps TRBD1 (6 bases). Trimming stripped 3 bases from V and 3 bases from J, with 6 bases between. The CDR3 runs 14 residues. Germline V lookup: CDR1 LNHDA, CDR2 SQIVND (reference sequence). CDR3 protein: CASSMTGYNSPLHF. As DNA, the CDR3 is TGTGCCAGTAGTATGACAGGCTATAATTCACCCCTCCACTTT.

This rearrangement joins TRBV28 to TRBJ2-7; 10 bases match TRBD1. Trimming at V came to 3 bases and at J to 7 bases, leaving 15 bases not matched to a gene. Germline CDR1 is MDHEN and CDR2 is SYDVKM. CDR3 size: 17 residues. The CDR3 DNA follows: TGTGCCAGCAGTTTTCCCGCGGGACGGACAGGGGGAGATGAGCAGTACTTC. Translated, it gives CASSFPAGRTGGDEQYF.

The sample holds many counts of this clonotype. The chain has TRBV9 and TRBJ2-7, with TRBD2 identical over 8 bases. CDR1 and CDR2 (germline): SGDLS, YYNGEE. This CDR3 is 15 amino acids long. The junction had 3 bases not matched to a gene; V was cut back by 0 bases and J by 1 base. The CDR3 DNA reads as TGTGCCAGCAGCGTAGGGACTAGCCCATCCTACGAGCAGTACTTC. This gives the protein CASSVGTSPSYEQYF.

This clonotype appeared a few times. J is TRBJ1-5 and V is TRBV28; 8 bases are a match to TRBD1. The germline V gene has CDR1 MDHEN and CDR2 SYDVKM. The V segment lost 6 bases and the J segment 0 bases; nucleotides outside the gene matches: 10. The CDR3 has 17 residues. The CDR3 region has the DNA TGTGCCAGCAGCAAGATCTGGGACAGGTATAGCAATCAGCCCCAGCATTTT. It is translated as CASSKIWDRYSNQPQHF. Full variable domain (missing parts from reference TRBV28 and TRBJ1-5): DVKVTQSSRYLVKRTGEKVFLECVQDMDHENMFWYRQDPGLGLRLIYFSYDVKMKEKGDIPEGYSVSREKKERFSLILESASTNQTSMYLCASSKIWDRYSNQPQHFGDGTRLSIL.

The CDR3 here is CSANLRGGFPDTQYF. The CDR3 coding sequence is TGCAGTGCTAACCTGCGCGGGGGGTTCCCAGATACGCAGTATTTT. The chain has TRBV20-1 and TRBJ2-3; 8 positions agree with TRBD2. Looked up from germline, CDR1 is DFQATT and CDR2 is SNEGSKA (reference sequence). The CDR3 loop spans 15 amino acids. With 4 bases clipped from V and 4 bases from J, the junction kept 10 bases outside the gene matches.

The chain combines TRBV5-1 with TRBJ2-3; D not resolved. The CDR3 is 11 residues long. Germline V gene data show CDR1 as SGHRS and CDR2 as YFSETQ. V shed 7 bases and J shed 6 bases, with 9 bases lying between them. The CDR3: CASLVSDTQYF. CDR3 DNA sequence: TGCGCCAGCTTGGTTTCGGATACGCAGTATTTT.

The chain recombines TRBV7-2 with TRBJ2-7; D uncertain. The CDR3 consists of 14 residues. Germline V gene lookup returns CDR1 SGHTA and CDR2 FQGNSA. The V and J ends lost 4 bases and 1 base respectively, with 11 bases between them. The CDR3 protein is CASSSTGKSYEQYF. CDR3 coding DNA: TGTGCCAGCAGCTCAACGGGCAAATCCTACGAGCAGTACTTC.

V and J are TRBV4-2 and TRBJ2-7; D uncertain. CDR3 length equals 15 residues. The germline gives CDR1 LGHNA, CDR2 YNFKEQ. V was clipped by 1 base and J by 0 bases, with 10 bases between them. The CDR3 DNA reads TGTGCCAGCAGCCAAGGCAGGCCGTCCTCCTACGAGCAGTACTTC. The encoded protein is CASSQGRPSSYEQYF.

There are a few counts of this clonotype. This chain links TRBV29-1 with TRBJ2-5, with D perhaps matching TRBD2 (5 bases). This CDR3 is built from 13 residues. Trimming took off 6 bases at V and 2 bases at J, with 13 bases between the two ends. Germline values: CDR1 SQVTM, CDR2 ANQGSEA. The CDR3 protein is CSVGTTGQETQYF. CDR3 in DNA: TGCAGCGTGGGAACGACGGGGCAAGAGACCCAGTACTTC.

This clonotype was counted once. The chain combines TRBV7-8 with TRBJ2-3; tentative D call: TRBD2 (6 bases). The CDR3 contains 16 residues. Germline values: CDR1 SGHVS, CDR2 FQNEAQ. The V and J ends lost 5 bases and 3 bases respectively, with 18 bases between them. The CDR3, as DNA: TGTGCCAGCAGCGACCGGAGGGTGAGGAGAACAGATACGCAGTATTTT. Amino acids: CASSDRRVRRTDTQYF.

This clonotype was detected a few times. The rearrangement joins TRBV20-1 to TRBJ2-3, with D maybe TRBD2 (6 bases). The CDR3 is made up of 14 amino acids. V was trimmed by 5 bases and J by 0 bases, leaving 12 bases between them. Germline CDR1 is DFQATT and CDR2 is SNEGSKA (reference sequence). The CDR3 loop reads CSAANGGSTDTQYF. CDR3 coding DNA: TGCAGTGCTGCCAACGGGGGTAGCACAGATACGCAGTATTTT.

V is TRBV4-3 and J is TRBJ2-1; TRBD1 matches at 7 bases. Looked up from germline, CDR1 is LGHNA and CDR2 is YSLEER. CDR3 size: 14 residues. V trimming: 0 bases; J trimming: 10 bases; junction bases outside the gene matches: 6. The CDR3 loop reads CASSQDRDSTEQFF. In nucleotides, the CDR3 is TGCGCCAGCAGCCAAGATCGGGACAGCACCGAGCAGTTCTTC.

In its sample, this clonotype was seen a few times. V is TRBV5-8 and J is TRBJ2-4; the D is unclear. V was clipped by 0 bases and J by 5 bases, with 12 bases between them. The length of the CDR3 is 15 residues. Germline CDR1 SGHTS, CDR2 YDEGEE. The CDR3 sequence is CASSLAGLRENIQYF. CDR3 bases: TGTGCCAGCAGCTTGGCTGGCCTTCGCGAAAACATTCAGTACTTC.

This clonotype occurred a few times. The chain has TRBV20-1 and TRBJ2-5; D might be TRBD1 or TRBD2, each matching 5 bases. The V end was cut by 5 bases, the J end by 5 bases, with 12 bases between. Germline V gene lookup returns CDR1 DFQATT and CDR2 SNEGSKA (reference sequence). The CDR3 covers 12 residues. The CDR3 DNA sequence: TGCAGTGCTGCCGGGGCCGGGGAGACCCAGTACTTC. Protein: CSAAGAGETQYF.

The rearrangement uses TRBV5-1 and TRBJ2-3; unclear D gene. Germline CDR1 is SGHRS and CDR2 is YFSETQ. CDR3 length: 12 amino acids. The V end was cut by 3 bases, the J end by 10 bases, with 12 bases between. The CDR3 DNA reads TGCGCCAGCAGCTACGACCCTTGGGCGCAGTATTTT. Translated, it gives CASSYDPWAQYF.

The V and J genes are TRBV11-1 and TRBJ2-2, with 9 bases lining up with TRBD2. The CDR3 consists of 19 residues. Germline CDR1 and CDR2: SGHAT and FQDESV (reference sequence). V gave up 0 bases and J gave up 2 bases; unmatched junction bases: 10. This CDR3 reads CASSLARGSGGSNTGELFF. The CDR3 DNA reads TGTGCCAGCAGCTTAGCGCGGGGTAGCGGGGGATCCAACACCGGGGAGCTGTTTTTT.

V and J are TRBV20-1 and TRBJ1-1, with D perhaps TRBD1 (6 bases). Trimming shortened V by 5 bases and J by 11 bases, and 21 bases separated the two germline ends. The CDR3 spans 13 residues. The germline V gene encodes CDR1 DFQATT and CDR2 SNEGSKA (reference sequence). The DNA of the CDR3 is TGCAGTGCTCCCCAAGGGGTTACAGGGAGCGCTTTCTTT. This sequence encodes CSAPQGVTGSAFF.

This clonotype turned up a few times. The V gene is TRBV3-1, the J gene TRBJ2-3; D perhaps matches TRBD2 (5 bases). Trimming pared 4 bases from V and 2 bases from J, leaving 10 bases between. Germline V gives CDR1 LGHDT, CDR2 YNNKEL (reference sequence). CDR3 length: 14 amino acids. The CDR3: CASSPGYYTDTQYF. Here the CDR3 DNA reads TGTGCCAGCAGCCCGGGATACTACACAGATACGCAGTATTTT.

This clonotype has just a few counts. The J gene is TRBJ2-6, the V gene TRBV4-3; D is undetermined. This CDR3 is 15 amino acids long. Trimming took 0 bases from V and 9 from J, leaving 12 bases between them. Germline-derived CDR1 and CDR2 are LGHNA and YSLEER. CDR3 sequence reads: CASSQDLVKGNVLTF. Written as DNA, the CDR3 is TGCGCCAGCAGCCAAGATCTCGTGAAGGGCAACGTCCTGACTTTC.

The chain recombines TRBV5-1 with TRBJ1-4, with D uncertain. The V end lost 2 bases, the J end lost 4 bases, and 18 bases lay between the germline ends. The CDR3 has 17 amino acids. Germline assignment: CDR1 SGHRS and CDR2 YFSETQ. CDR3 amino acids: CASSLQFQTRDNEKLFF. In nucleotides, the CDR3 is TGCGCCAGCAGCTTACAATTCCAGACGAGGGATAATGAAAAACTGTTTTTT. Drawing the rest from reference TRBV5-1 and TRBJ1-4, the complete variable domain is KAGVTQTPRYLIKTRGQQVTLSCSPISGHRSVSWYQQTPGQGLQFLFEYFSETQRNKGNFPGRFSGRQFSNSRSEMNVSTLELGDSALYLCASSLQFQTRDNEKLFFGSGTQLSVL.

This clonotype was observed a handful of times. J is TRBJ2-1 and V is TRBV27; TRBD1 aligns across 7 bases. There are 15 residues in the CDR3. Germline CDR1 MNHEY, CDR2 SMNVEV (reference sequence). V was pared by 5 bases and J by 9 bases, with 13 bases of the junction left unmatched. For the CDR3, the DNA is TGTGCCAGCAGTCCGCGGACAGGATGGGGGACTGAGCAGTTCTTC. It yields the protein CASSPRTGWGTEQFF.

This clonotype was counted only a few times. This sequence joins TRBV5-1 and TRBJ2-3; 8 positions agree with TRBD2. V shed 0 bases, J shed 6 bases, and the junction held 9 bases outside the gene matches. This CDR3 spans 16 amino acids. The germline CDR1 and CDR2 sequences are SGHRS and YFSETQ. CDR3 amino acids: CASSLELAGRGDTQYF. The CDR3 DNA reads TGCGCCAGCAGCTTGGAGCTAGCGGGCCGCGGGGATACGCAGTATTTT.

There are a few counts of this clonotype. The chain joins TRBV9 to TRBJ2-7, with D possibly matching TRBD2 (6 bases). The V gene lost 0 bases and the J gene lost 2 bases, with 9 bases spanning the gap. Per germline, CDR1 SGDLS and CDR2 YYNGEE. There are 14 residues in the CDR3. The CDR3 is CASSVDGSPYEQYF. The CDR3 region has the DNA TGTGCCAGCAGCGTAGACGGGAGTCCCTACGAGCAGTACTTC.

About this clonotype itself: Given a much more abundant clone one base away, this may be a read error. The CDR3 coding sequence is TGTGCCAGCAGCACCTCCCGGGGGGGCCAAACCGGGGAGCTGTTTTTT. This gives the protein CASSTSRGGQTGELFF. The gene calls are TRBV4-2 and TRBJ2-2, with TRBD2 matching over 8 bases. Trimming cost V 5 bases and J 5 bases; bases outside gene matches: 10. The CDR3 is 16 amino acids. Per germline, CDR1 LGHNA and CDR2 YNFKEQ.

The V gene is TRBV5-1, the J gene TRBJ1-6; 9 nucleotides match TRBD1. J gave up 9 bases and V 0 bases, and 4 bases lay outside the gene matches. CDR1 and CDR2 from the germline V gene are SGHRS and YFSETQ. This CDR3 contains 15 residues. For the CDR3, the DNA is TGCGCCAGCAGCTTGGTGGGACAGGGAAGTTCACCCCTCCACTTT. It translates to CASSLVGQGSSPLHF.